This record looks at one T cell receptor (beta chain) sequence and its context. These data originate in a study of Ad26.COV2.S vaccination and SARS-CoV-2 variants. The wider study: Once, or twice with 56 days between doses, Ad26.COV2.S was given intramuscularly.

Treatment reported: about 20 received Ad26.COV2.S at low or high dose, single or two shots; 5 received placebo; per-sample allocation not given. Collection of samples fell on day 63 after the first vaccine or placebo injection. The donor's status was that of an adult aged 18-55 years in Boston. This table comes from immunoSEQ multiplex PCR, and its TCRdb copy is limited to in-frame clones, with some not included. The data hold around 300,000 clones, with about 87% observed a single time. Germline CDR1 is SEHNR and CDR2 is FQNEAQ (reference sequence). The CDR3 spans 15 residues. Trimming shortened V by 3 bases and J by 0 bases, and 9 bases separated the two germline ends.

This chain joins TRBV7-9 and TRBJ1-3; D might be TRBD1 (6 bases). This receptor was identified in a person between 18 and 59 years old who received the Ad26.COV2.S COVID-19 vaccine or a placebo. Sequenced material: peripheral blood, taken in a trial of Ad26.COV2.S vaccine versus placebo. The CDR3 here is CASSLDSPSGNTIYF. The CDR3 DNA reads as TGTGCCAGCAGCTTGGACAGTCCCTCTGGAAACACCATATATTTT. Together with reference TRBV7-9 and TRBJ1-3, the CDR3 gives the full variable domain: DTGVSQNPRHKITKRGQNVTFRCDPISEHNRLYWYRQTLGQGPEFLTYFQNEAQLEKSRLLSDRFSAERPKGSFSTLEIQRTEQGDSAMYLCASSLDSPSGNTIYFGEGSWLTVV.